This T cell receptor beta chain derives from a study of blood T cells in healthy people across ages. The germline gives CDR1 SGHNT, CDR2 YYREEE (reference sequence). This CDR3 comprises 14 residues. PCR was performed a second time for 7 to 11 cycles using a sample-barcoded 5' primer and a J-beta primer mix. All cDNA molecules were each tagged by a template-switch adaptor with 12 random nucleotides. One entry per CDR3 protein results from TCRdb running MiXCR on the 5' RACE reads. The sample includes approximately 580,000 distinct CDR3 sequences, nearly 25% of them seen just once. The sample holds a few counts of this clonotype. These data were also filed under a second study, of T cells of mothers and their children. That paper notes: In this cohort, donors were three healthy Caucasian mothers plus their six children. Once extracted, all RNA went into cDNA synthesis at about 1.5 ug per 15 ul. Using the M1S primer, the second PCR added sample barcodes along with 2-4 random nucleotides.

The material sequenced was blood. This clonotype was sampled from a boy aged 5-17 years in good health. The chain links TRBV5-4 to TRBJ2-1; D uncertain. The last part of the DNA fits TRBJ2-5 better; the J call may be wrong. DNA of the CDR3: TGTGCCAGCAGCTTGGGGTCACTCCCTGAGACCCAGTACTTC. Translation gives CASSLGSLPETQYF.